The 26 T cell receptor beta chains given below trace back to one sample, sequenced in a study of T cell responses to AZD1222 COVID-19 vaccine. Method: immunoSEQ multiplex PCR; TCRdb's copy keeps in-frame clones and lacks some. The sample records tens of thousands of clones, 83% being singletons. The material sequenced was peripheral blood, taken on day 0 of AZD1222 vaccination. All receptors come from an adult in good health.

J is TRBJ1-1 and V is TRBV6-2 or TRBV6-3, with no clear D. V was cut by 5 bases and J by 5 bases, with 18 bases left in between. In germline, CDR1 is MNHEY, CDR2 SVGEGT. This CDR3 contains 15 residues. The CDR3 bases are TGTGCCAGCAGTCAAGACGCGGGAGAGAGAACTGAAGCTTTCTTT. Protein: CASSQDAGERTEAFF.

The chain employs TRBV11-2 and TRBJ2-5; D may correspond to TRBD1 or TRBD2 (7 bases each). This CDR3 spans 13 amino acids. Deletions cut 5 bases from V and 5 bases from J, with 12 bases between. The germline V gene encodes CDR1 SGHAT and CDR2 FQNNGV. DNA for the CDR3: TGTGCCAGCAGCCAGGGGGGGCTGGAGACCCAGTACTTC. Its protein product is CASSQGGLETQYF.

The rearrangement links TRBV29-1 to TRBJ2-7, with D possibly TRBD1 on 6 matching bases. The germline CDR1 and CDR2 sequences are SQVTM and ANQGSEA. The CDR3 spans 11 residues. V was shortened by 6 bases and J by 5 bases, with 11 bases between the two germline ends. The CDR3 DNA reads TGCAGCGTAACAGGGTACGACGAGCAGTACTTC. It encodes CSVTGYDEQYF.

V is TRBV7-9 and J is TRBJ1-2; D gene uncertain. CDR1 is SEHNR and CDR2 is FQNEAQ in the germline V gene (reference sequence). The V end lost 0 bases, the J end lost 2 bases, and 4 bases lay between the germline ends. The CDR3 extends over 13 amino acids. CDR3 loop: CASSLARNYGYTF. The CDR3, as DNA: TGTGCCAGCAGCTTAGCTCGCAACTATGGCTACACCTTC.

The chain uses TRBV7-2 and TRBJ1-5; no definite D call. With 4 bases removed from V and 6 bases from J, the gap between germline ends came to 10 bases. The CDR3 covers 13 residues. Germline V gene data show CDR1 as SGHTA and CDR2 as FQGNSA. The CDR3, as DNA: TGTGCCAGCAGCTCCTATGAGGGTCAGCCCCAGCATTTT. Translated, it gives CASSSYEGQPQHF. Using reference TRBV7-2 and TRBJ1-5 for the parts outside the CDR3, the full variable domain is GAGVSQSPSNKVTEKGKDVELRCDPISGHTALYWYRQSLGQGLEFLIYFQGNSAPDKSGLPSDRFSAERTGGSVSTLTIQRTQQEDSAVYLCASSSYEGQPQHFGDGTRLSIL.

V usage is TRBV4-3 and J usage is TRBJ2-3; 9 bases are shared with TRBD2. The CDR3 loop spans 16 amino acids. Germline CDR1 and CDR2: LGHNA and YSLEER. Unmatched junction bases numbered 7, after V lost 4 bases and J lost 2 bases. CDR3 amino acids: CASSPWASGVTDTQYF. The CDR3 nucleotides read TGCGCCAGCAGCCCTTGGGCTAGCGGGGTCACAGATACGCAGTATTTT.

V and J are TRBV5-6 and TRBJ2-7; D is possibly TRBD1 (5 bases). V gave up 3 bases and J gave up 4 bases, with 11 bases separating them. The CDR3 covers 13 residues. CDR1 and CDR2 (germline): SGHDT, YYEEEE. The CDR3 nucleotides are TGTGCCAGCAGCTCTGATTGGACATACGAGCAGTACTTC. Its protein product is CASSSDWTYEQYF.

The CDR3 nucleotides read TGTGCCAGCAGCTTACTGGCCGTGAGACAGGGGTCCTACAATGAGCAGTTCTTC. Encoded protein: CASSLLAVRQGSYNEQFF. The chain recombines TRBV11-2 with TRBJ2-1; 8 bases align to TRBD1. The CDR3 contains 18 residues. Germline lookup yields CDR1 SGHAT and CDR2 FQNNGV. The J segment lost 1 base and the V segment lost 2 bases, leaving 10 bases of the junction unmatched. Together with reference TRBV11-2 and TRBJ2-1, the CDR3 gives the full variable domain: EAGVAQSPRYKIIEKRQSVAFWCNPISGHATLYWYQQILGQGPKLLIQFQNNGVVDDSQLPKDRFSAERLKGVDSTLKIQPAKLEDSAVYLCASSLLAVRQGSYNEQFFGPGTRLTVL.

The chain employs TRBV6-2 or TRBV6-3 and TRBJ2-1; 7 positions agree with TRBD2. This CDR3 has 13 residues. Germline V lookup: CDR1 MNHEY, CDR2 SVGEGT. Losses at the gene ends were 5 bases for V and 10 bases for J; bases not matched to a gene: 8. Here the CDR3 reads CASSRGSGVEQFF. The CDR3 DNA follows: TGTGCCAGCAGTCGGGGCAGCGGGGTGGAGCAGTTCTTC.

This rearrangement joins TRBV6-5 to TRBJ1-6; possibly TRBD1 for D (6 bases). The CDR3 has 15 amino acids. Germline V gives CDR1 MNHEY, CDR2 SVGAGI. Between the trimmed V and J ends, which lost 6 bases and 9 bases, there was a span of 18 bases. In DNA form, the CDR3 reads TGTGCCAGCAGATCACGACGACAGGCGCGTTCACCCCTCCACTTT. It encodes CASRSRRQARSPLHF.

The chain uses TRBV20-1 and TRBJ1-2; D uncertain. The CDR3 covers 11 residues. Trimming took 3 bases from V and 6 from J, leaving 8 bases between them. The germline CDR1 and CDR2 sequences are DFQATT and SNEGSKA (reference sequence). CDR3 in amino acids: CSASSSHGYTF. CDR3 sequence (DNA): TGCAGTGCTAGTTCCTCCCATGGCTACACCTTC.

V gene TRBV28 combines with J gene TRBJ2-1; possibly TRBD1 or TRBD2 for D (6 bases each). Trimming stripped 4 bases from V and 6 bases from J, with 13 bases between. This CDR3 is built from 14 residues. CDR1 is MDHEN and CDR2 is SYDVKM in the germline V gene. The CDR3: CASSSPGGRNEQFF. As DNA, the CDR3 is TGTGCCAGCAGTTCCCCCGGGGGCCGCAATGAGCAGTTCTTC.

This clone was counted a few times. The chain links TRBV6-2 or TRBV6-3 to TRBJ1-6, with D uncertain. Deletions cut 6 bases from V and 5 bases from J, with 8 bases between. The germline V gene encodes CDR1 MNHEY and CDR2 SVGEGT. The CDR3 covers 13 residues. In nucleotides, the CDR3 is TGTGCCAGCAGCTCTCGGGATAATTCACCCCTCCACTTT. Its protein product is CASSSRDNSPLHF.

The V call is TRBV6-2 or TRBV6-3, the J call TRBJ1-6; 10 positions agree with TRBD1. This CDR3 has 13 amino acids. The V segment lost 5 bases and the J segment 8 bases; nucleotides outside the gene matches: 0. CDR1 and CDR2 from the germline V gene are MNHEY and SVGEGT. The CDR3: CASSDRGHSPLHF. CDR3 in DNA: TGTGCCAGCAGTGACAGGGGGCATTCACCCCTCCACTTT.

The chain is built from TRBV5-1 and TRBJ2-3; D remains unclear. In germline, CDR1 is SGHRS, CDR2 YFSETQ. Trimming shortened V by 4 bases and J by 0 bases, and 18 bases separated the two germline ends. This CDR3 comprises 17 residues. DNA for the CDR3: TGCGCCAGCAGCCCCATCCCCGCAGCTATTAGCACAGATACGCAGTATTTT. Its protein product is CASSPIPAAISTDTQYF.

This rearrangement joins TRBV5-1 to TRBJ2-3; TRBD1 matches at 8 bases. The CDR3 covers 19 residues. Germline V gives CDR1 SGHRS, CDR2 YFSETQ. The trim removed 3 bases at V and 2 bases at J, leaving 17 bases unmatched. The CDR3 spells CASSSPGQAPARYTDTQYF. The DNA for the CDR3 is TGCGCCAGCAGCTCACCGGGACAGGCCCCTGCAAGATACACAGATACGCAGTATTTT.

This chain connects TRBV5-1 to TRBJ1-1, with a possible D match to TRBD1 (5 bases). CDR3 length equals 16 residues. Per the germline V gene, CDR1 is SGHRS and CDR2 is YFSETQ. V was pared by 0 bases and J by 0 bases, with 12 bases between. In nucleotides, the CDR3 is TGCGCCAGCAGCTTGGATGGAGGGGTCATGAACACTGAAGCTTTCTTT. Translated: CASSLDGGVMNTEAFF.

The chain links TRBV3-1 (or the pseudogene TRBV3-2) to TRBJ2-6; 8 bases are shared with TRBD2. Trimming cost V 6 bases and J 4 bases; bases outside gene matches: 5. This CDR3 is 15 amino acids long. CDR1 is LGHDT and CDR2 is YNNKEL in the germline V gene (reference sequence). CDR3 loop: CASSSGRGGANVLTF. The CDR3 nucleotides read TGTGCCAGCAGTTCCGGGAGGGGCGGGGCCAACGTCCTGACTTTC.

CDR3 sequence (DNA): TGTGCCACCAGCAGAGACGGCACAGCTGGTGAAAAACTGTTTTTT. Amino acid sequence: CATSRDGTAGEKLFF. V is TRBV15 and J is TRBJ1-4; D call uncertain. The CDR3 length is 15 residues. The germline V and J ends were trimmed by 0 bases and 7 bases, with 12 bases remaining between them. Per germline, CDR1 LNHNV and CDR2 YYDKDF (reference sequence). The full variable domain, its missing parts supplied by reference TRBV15 and TRBJ1-4, is DAMVIQNPRYQVTQFGKPVTLSCSQTLNHNVMYWYQQKSSQAPKLLFHYYDKDFNNEADTPDNFQSRRPNTSFCFLDIRSPGLGDTAMYLCATSRDGTAGEKLFFGSGTQLSVL.

CDR3 region: CASSLEVGGYTF. The CDR3 region has the DNA TGTGCCAGCAGCTTAGAGGTTGGTGGCTACACCTTC. V is TRBV7-2 and J is TRBJ1-2; D is uncertain. The CDR3 length is 12 residues. Germline CDR1 and CDR2: SGHTA and FQGNSA. Trimming pared 1 base from V and 7 bases from J, leaving 7 bases between.

V gene TRBV25-1 combines with J gene TRBJ2-6; D is ambiguous. Trimming took 4 bases from V and 0 from J, leaving 10 bases between them. The CDR3 sequence is 16 residues long. Germline assignment: CDR1 MGHDK and CDR2 SYGVNS. CDR3 coding DNA: TGTGCCAGCAGTGTCACAGTCTTCTCTGGGGCCAACGTCCTGACTTTC. Its protein is CASSVTVFSGANVLTF.

The V call is TRBV18, the J call TRBJ1-1, with D unresolved. The CDR3 is made up of 12 amino acids. The germline V gene encodes CDR1 KGHSH and CDR2 LQKENI. Trimming cost V 5 bases and J 4 bases, with 8 bases left between them. DNA of the CDR3: TGTGCCAGCTCAAAATCAAGCACTGAAGCTTTCTTT. This gives the protein CASSKSSTEAFF.

J is TRBJ1-1 and V is TRBV28, with 7 bases aligning to TRBD1. J lost 6 bases, V lost 4 bases, and 23 bases had no gene match. CDR1 is MDHEN and CDR2 is SYDVKM in the germline V gene. The CDR3 has 19 residues. The CDR3 DNA sequence: TGTGCCAGCAGTTCAGGACTTCGGGCAGGGGGTAATGGAATCTCTGAAGCTTTCTTT. This gives the protein CASSSGLRAGGNGISEAFF.

The J gene is TRBJ2-5, the V gene TRBV2; D gene ambiguous. Germline V gene sequence: CDR1 SNHLY, CDR2 FYNNEI. CDR3 length: 11 amino acids. The ends were cut back, 5 bases at V and 5 bases at J, with 6 bases in the middle. CDR3 sequence (DNA): TGTGCCAGCAGTTACGGGGAGACCCAGTACTTC. Amino acids: CASSYGETQYF.

The V call is TRBV4-3, the J call TRBJ1-2; the D gene is possibly TRBD1 (5 bases). V lost 1 base and J 4 bases, leaving 22 bases between the germline ends. The germline gives CDR1 LGHNA, CDR2 YSLEER. The CDR3 loop spans 18 amino acids. The CDR3 nucleotides are TGCGCCAGCAGCCAAGCCCCTACAGTTTCAGGGACCCTCTATGGCTACACCTTC. This gives the protein CASSQAPTVSGTLYGYTF.

The CDR3 DNA reads TGTGCCTCCGGACTAATCGAGCAGTACTTC. The encoded protein is CASGLIEQYF. The chain couples TRBV30 to TRBJ2-7; possible D gene TRBD2, 6 bases. The CDR3 covers 10 residues. V lost 7 bases and J 6 bases, leaving 10 bases between the germline ends. The V gene's germline CDR1 is GTSNPN and CDR2 SVGIG (reference sequence). Drawing the rest from reference TRBV30 and TRBJ2-7, the complete variable domain is SQTIHQWPATLVQPVGSPLSLECTVEGTSNPNLYWYRQAAGRGLQLLFYSVGIGQISSEVPQNLSASRPQDRQFILSSKKLLLSDSGFYLCASGLIEQYFGPGTRLTVT.